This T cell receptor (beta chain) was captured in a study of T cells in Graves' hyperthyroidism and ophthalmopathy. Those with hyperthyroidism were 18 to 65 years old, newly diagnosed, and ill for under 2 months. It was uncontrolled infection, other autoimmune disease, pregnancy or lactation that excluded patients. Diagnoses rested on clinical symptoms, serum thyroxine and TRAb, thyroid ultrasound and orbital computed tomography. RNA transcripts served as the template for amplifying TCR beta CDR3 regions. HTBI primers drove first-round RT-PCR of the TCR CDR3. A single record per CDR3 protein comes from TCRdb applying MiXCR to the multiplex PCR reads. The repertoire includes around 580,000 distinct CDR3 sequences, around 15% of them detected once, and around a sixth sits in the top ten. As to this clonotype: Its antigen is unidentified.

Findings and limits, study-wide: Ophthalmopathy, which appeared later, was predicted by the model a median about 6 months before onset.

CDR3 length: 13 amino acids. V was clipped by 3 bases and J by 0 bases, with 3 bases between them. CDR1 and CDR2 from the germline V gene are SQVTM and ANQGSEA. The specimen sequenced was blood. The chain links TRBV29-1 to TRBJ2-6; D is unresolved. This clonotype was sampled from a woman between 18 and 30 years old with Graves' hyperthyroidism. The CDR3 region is CSVDHSGANVLTF. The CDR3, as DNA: TGCAGCGTTGATCACTCTGGGGCCAACGTCCTGACTTTC. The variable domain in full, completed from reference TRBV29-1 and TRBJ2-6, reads SAVISQKPSRDICQRGTSLTIQCQVDSQVTMMFWYRQQPGQSLTLIATANQGSEATYESGFVIDKFPISRPNLTFSTLTVSNMSPEDSSIYLCSVDHSGANVLTFGAGSRLTVL.